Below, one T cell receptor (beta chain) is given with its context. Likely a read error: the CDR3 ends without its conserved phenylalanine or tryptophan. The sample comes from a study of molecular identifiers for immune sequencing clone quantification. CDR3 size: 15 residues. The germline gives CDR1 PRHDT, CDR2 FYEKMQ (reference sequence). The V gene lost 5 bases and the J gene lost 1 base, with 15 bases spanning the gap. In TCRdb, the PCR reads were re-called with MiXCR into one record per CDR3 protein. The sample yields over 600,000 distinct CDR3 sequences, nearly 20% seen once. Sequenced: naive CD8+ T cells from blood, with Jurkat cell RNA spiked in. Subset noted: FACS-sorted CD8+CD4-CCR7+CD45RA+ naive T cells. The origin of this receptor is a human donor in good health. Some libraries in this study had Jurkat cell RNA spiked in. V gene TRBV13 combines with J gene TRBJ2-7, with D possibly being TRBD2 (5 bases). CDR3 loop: CASSIQTGYSYEQYL. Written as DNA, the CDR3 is TGTGCCAGCAGCATCCAAACGGGATATTCCTACGAGCAGTACCTC.